The 5 T cell receptor beta chains reported below all come from one sample, sequenced in a study of T cell responses to AZD1222 COVID-19 vaccine. The data were produced by immunoSEQ multiplex PCR, yet TCRdb's version contains in-frame clones alone and is incomplete. The sample lists more than 50,000 clones, about 90% occurring once. Source: peripheral blood, taken on day 0 of AZD1222 vaccination. The receptors were gathered from an adult in good health.

The chain links TRBV7-9 to TRBJ2-3; 10 bases align to TRBD1. CDR1 is SEHNR, CDR2 FQNEAQ, per germline (reference sequence). V was clipped by 7 bases and J by 2 bases; unmatched bases: 9. This CDR3 has 16 residues. The CDR3 loop is CASINRQGAVTDTQYF. In DNA form, the CDR3 reads TGTGCCAGCATCAATAGACAGGGGGCTGTCACAGATACGCAGTATTTT.

The V call is TRBV6-5, the J call TRBJ1-3, with 9 bases identical to TRBD1. Trimming cost V 8 bases and J 2 bases; bases outside gene matches: 1. CDR1 is MNHEY and CDR2 is SVGAGI in the germline V gene. This CDR3 region has 13 residues. CDR3 protein: CASGTGPGNTIYF. The CDR3 nucleotides are TGTGCCAGCGGGACAGGGCCTGGAAACACCATATATTTT.

This chain uses TRBV6-5 with TRBJ1-1; weak D call: TRBD1 (5 bases). Trimming took 0 bases from V and 4 from J, leaving 9 bases between them. The CDR3 has 14 residues. The germline V gene encodes CDR1 MNHEY and CDR2 SVGAGI. CDR3 sequence (DNA): TGTGCCAGCAGTTACTCGGGGGATAGCACTGAAGCTTTCTTT. Amino acid sequence: CASSYSGDSTEAFF.

CDR3 amino acids: CASSPRQGKGPNEKLFF. The CDR3 bases are TGTGCCAGCAGCCCCCGACAGGGGAAGGGGCCTAATGAAAAACTGTTTTTT. The V call is TRBV28, the J call TRBJ1-4, with TRBD1 matching over 8 bases. J gave up 3 bases and V 6 bases, and 12 bases lay outside the gene matches. The germline CDR1 and CDR2 sequences are MDHEN and SYDVKM. The CDR3 sequence is 17 residues long. Based on the CDR3 plus reference TRBV28 and TRBJ1-4, the full variable domain is DVKVTQSSRYLVKRTGEKVFLECVQDMDHENMFWYRQDPGLGLRLIYFSYDVKMKEKGDIPEGYSVSREKKERFSLILESASTNQTSMYLCASSPRQGKGPNEKLFFGSGTQLSVL.

The CDR3 region has the DNA TGCGCCAGCAGTCAGTCAGGCCCCGCTATTCCAGATACGCAGTATTTT. Its protein is CASSQSGPAIPDTQYF. This rearrangement joins TRBV23-1 to TRBJ2-3; D unclear. TRBV23-1 is an open reading frame whose function is uncertain. The CDR3 length is 16 residues. V was shortened by 3 bases and J by 4 bases, with 17 bases between the two germline ends.